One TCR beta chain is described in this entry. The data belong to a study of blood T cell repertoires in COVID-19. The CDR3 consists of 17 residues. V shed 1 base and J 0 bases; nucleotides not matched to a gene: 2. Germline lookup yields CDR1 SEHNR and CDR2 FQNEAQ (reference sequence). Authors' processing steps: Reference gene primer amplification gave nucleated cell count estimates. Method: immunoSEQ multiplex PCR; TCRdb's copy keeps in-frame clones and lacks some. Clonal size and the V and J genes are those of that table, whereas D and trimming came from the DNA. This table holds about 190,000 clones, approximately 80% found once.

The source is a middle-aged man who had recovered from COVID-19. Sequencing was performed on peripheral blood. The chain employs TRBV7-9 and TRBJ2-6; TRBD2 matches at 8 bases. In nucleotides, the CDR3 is TGTGCCAGCAGCTTAGTCGCGGGGGGCTCTGGGGCCAACGTCCTGACTTTC. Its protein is CASSLVAGGSGANVLTF.